The T cell receptor (beta chain) under discussion was sequenced for a study of cytomegalovirus exposure and HLA in healthy donors. Both 60 Vbeta primers and 13 Jbeta primers went into the PCR. Data came from immunoSEQ multiplex PCR; TCRdb stores just in-frame clones and leaves some out. In the table there are 150,000 to 200,000 clones, 84% of which are singletons. The CDR3 contains 15 residues. V was clipped by 5 bases and J by 3 bases, with 17 bases between them. Germline V gene lookup returns CDR1 SGHRS and CDR2 YFSETQ. The chain couples TRBV5-1 to TRBJ1-2, with D unclear. The sample comprised PBMCs. This receptor was taken from a girl aged 5-17 years in good health and CMV-seropositive. The CDR3 nucleotides are TGCGCCAGCAGGCCCCCGGGAGGCCTCGACTATGGCTACACCTTC. Protein: CASRPPGGLDYGYTF.